The rows below give T cell receptor beta chains drawn from one sample of a study of blood T cell repertoires in COVID-19. Sequenced by immunoSEQ multiplex PCR; TCRdb stores in-frame clones only, minus some. The repertoire holds under 250,000 clones, with 70% to 85% as singletons. Sample: PBMCs or T cells enriched from blood (not recorded which). These receptors were collected from an older woman who had recovered from COVID-19. Both conserved end residues are part of each CDR3. The order of the fields is V gene, clone size, D gene, J gene, CDR3 DNA, CDR3 protein. The D gene is left open where the match is weak. Only part of the rows carry a size: once, few, many, or a class if the clone is expanded.

v_gene: TRBV9
abundance: few
d_gene: TRBD1
j_gene: TRBJ1-6
CDR3nt: TGTGCCAGCAGCGCACCGGGACAGGGGGCGTCACCCCTCCACTTT
CDR3aa: CASSAPGQGASPLHF

v_gene: TRBV19
abundance: once
d_gene: NA
j_gene: TRBJ1-3
CDR3nt: TGTGCCAGTAGTCCCGAATCCGGCGGTTCTGGAAACACCATATATTTT
CDR3aa: CASSPESGGSGNTIYF

v_gene: TRBV5-4
abundance: NA
d_gene: TRBD1
j_gene: TRBJ2-7
CDR3nt: TGTGCCAGCAGCTTGGTGGGACAGGTGGGCGAGCAGTACTTC
CDR3aa: CASSLVGQVGEQYF

v_gene: TRBV6-5
abundance: NA
d_gene: NA
j_gene: TRBJ2-7
CDR3nt: TGTGCCAGCACCCGGGTTCTTGGGAGCTCCTACGAGCAGTACTTC
CDR3aa: CASTRVLGSSYEQYF

v_gene: TRBV5-6
abundance: few
d_gene: NA
j_gene: TRBJ1-2
CDR3nt: TGTGCCAGCAGCTTCCCGATAAGTGGCAACAGGGCTTCAGGCTACACCTTC
CDR3aa: CASSFPISGNRASGYTF

v_gene: TRBV29-1
abundance: NA
d_gene: NA
j_gene: TRBJ1-1
CDR3nt: TGCAGCGTTTCGTTTCCTGTGAACACTGAAGCTTTCTTT
CDR3aa: CSVSFPVNTEAFF

v_gene: TRBV24-1
abundance: NA
d_gene: NA
j_gene: TRBJ2-1
CDR3nt: TGTGCCACCAGTGATCCGGGTAAAGCGGGCAAAGAGCAGTTCTTC
CDR3aa: CATSDPGKAGKEQFF

v_gene: TRBV6-2/TRBV6-3
abundance: NA
d_gene: NA
j_gene: TRBJ1-2
CDR3nt: TGTGCCAGCAGTTATCTTCGGGAGCGAGAGGGCTACACCTTC
CDR3aa: CASSYLREREGYTF

v_gene: TRBV18
abundance: NA
d_gene: TRBD1
j_gene: TRBJ1-3
CDR3nt: TGTGCCAGCTCACCACGCAATCTCCGGACAGGGGCCGTCTCTGGAAACACCATATATTTT
CDR3aa: CASSPRNLRTGAVSGNTIYF

v_gene: TRBV10-3
abundance: NA
d_gene: NA
j_gene: TRBJ2-1
CDR3nt: TGTGCCATCAGTCACGGGGACAATGAGCAGTTCTTC
CDR3aa: CAISHGDNEQFF

v_gene: TRBV7-6
abundance: NA
d_gene: NA
j_gene: TRBJ2-5
CDR3nt: TGTGCCAGCAGCTTCTACGGACTTAACCAAGAGACCCAGTACTTC
CDR3aa: CASSFYGLNQETQYF

v_gene: TRBV5-8
abundance: NA
d_gene: NA
j_gene: TRBJ2-1
CDR3nt: TGTGCCAGCAGCTTGCAAGGGGACTCCTACAATGAGCAGTTCTTC
CDR3aa: CASSLQGDSYNEQFF

v_gene: TRBV5-1
abundance: NA
d_gene: NA
j_gene: TRBJ1-3
CDR3nt: TGCGCCAGCAGCTTGGGGCAGGGTGGGTTTTCTGGAAACACCATATATTTT
CDR3aa: CASSLGQGGFSGNTIYF

v_gene: TRBV30
abundance: once
d_gene: TRBD1
j_gene: TRBJ1-2
CDR3nt: TGTGCCTGGAGTGTGACAGGGGAGTATGGCTACACCTTC
CDR3aa: CAWSVTGEYGYTF

v_gene: TRBV6-5
abundance: NA
d_gene: TRBD1
j_gene: TRBJ1-1
CDR3nt: TGTGCCAGCAGGCACAGGGGGCTGGACACTGAAGCTTTCTTT
CDR3aa: CASRHRGLDTEAFF

v_gene: TRBV23-1
abundance: NA
d_gene: TRBD1
j_gene: TRBJ1-1
CDR3nt: TGCGCCAGCGCCACCGGGACAGGGGGCACTGAAGCTTTCTTT
CDR3aa: CASATGTGGTEAFF

v_gene: TRBV12-3/TRBV12-4
abundance: NA
d_gene: NA
j_gene: TRBJ1-1
CDR3nt: TGTGCCAGCAGTTTATTGTCTTCTGAAGCTTTCTTT
CDR3aa: CASSLLSSEAFF

v_gene: TRBV11-2
abundance: NA
d_gene: NA
j_gene: TRBJ1-2
CDR3nt: TGTGCCAGCAGCCTCGGGAGATTATCTAACTATGGCTACACCTTC
CDR3aa: CASSLGRLSNYGYTF

v_gene: TRBV6-5
abundance: NA
d_gene: NA
j_gene: TRBJ1-1
CDR3nt: TGTGCCAGCGAAGAGATTTATCCCATGAACACTGAAGCTTTCTTT
CDR3aa: CASEEIYPMNTEAFF

v_gene: TRBV3-1/TRBV3-2
abundance: NA
d_gene: TRBD2
j_gene: TRBJ2-1
CDR3nt: TGTGCCAGCAGCCAAGATCTTGTTTACGGGACTAGGGCTAGGATGTTCTTC
CDR3aa: CASSQDLVYGTRARMFF

v_gene: TRBV5-4
abundance: NA
d_gene: NA
j_gene: TRBJ1-2
CDR3nt: TGTGCCATGCAGCCAGCGGCGGTTGGGGGAGGGTATGGCTACACCTTC
CDR3aa: CAMQPAAVGGGYGYTF

v_gene: TRBV7-2
abundance: NA
d_gene: TRBD2
j_gene: TRBJ2-5
CDR3nt: TGTGCCAGCAGCCCAAGACTAGCGGGGGGGCAGCTTGCCCAGTACTTC
CDR3aa: CASSPRLAGGQLAQYF

v_gene: TRBV7-2
abundance: NA
d_gene: NA
j_gene: TRBJ1-4
CDR3nt: TGTGCCAGCAGCTTTCGTAGAAGGGGGTCTGAGGACGAAAAACTGTTTTTT
CDR3aa: CASSFRRRGSEDEKLFF

v_gene: TRBV7-2
abundance: NA
d_gene: TRBD2
j_gene: TRBJ2-7
CDR3nt: TGTGCCAGCAGCTTCAGCGGGGGGAGCTCCTACGAGCAGTACTTC
CDR3aa: CASSFSGGSSYEQYF

v_gene: TRBV30
abundance: once
d_gene: TRBD1
j_gene: TRBJ1-2
CDR3nt: TGTGCCTGGTCGTTCGGGACAGGAGATTATGGCTACACCTTC
CDR3aa: CAWSFGTGDYGYTF

v_gene: TRBV18
abundance: NA
d_gene: NA
j_gene: TRBJ1-3
CDR3nt: TGTGCCAGCTCCGAGGCAACAGGGCCGGGAAACACCATATATTTT
CDR3aa: CASSEATGPGNTIYF

v_gene: TRBV15
abundance: NA
d_gene: NA
j_gene: TRBJ1-1
CDR3nt: TGTGCCATCAAGAAAGTGGTGGAGGACACTGAAGCTTTCTTT
CDR3aa: CAIKKVVEDTEAFF

v_gene: TRBV12-1
abundance: NA
d_gene: NA
j_gene: TRBJ1-5
CDR3nt: TGTGCCAGCAGCTTTGGTGCCAGGGATAGCAATCAGCCCCAGCATTTT
CDR3aa: CASSFGARDSNQPQHF

v_gene: TRBV10-1
abundance: NA
d_gene: NA
j_gene: TRBJ2-1
CDR3nt: TGCGCCAGCACTCGAGGAAAGGGGCTGATCAATGAGCAGTTCTTC
CDR3aa: CASTRGKGLINEQFF

v_gene: TRBV10-3
abundance: NA
d_gene: NA
j_gene: TRBJ2-7
CDR3nt: TGTGCCATCGCCGAGAGGCGGGGAACGACGGCTGTCTACGAGCAGTACTTC
CDR3aa: CAIAERRGTTAVYEQYF

v_gene: TRBV29-1
abundance: NA
d_gene: NA
j_gene: TRBJ1-4
CDR3nt: TGCAGCGTGCGGCGGGGGACTAATGAAAAACTGTTTTTT
CDR3aa: CSVRRGTNEKLFF

v_gene: TRBV5-4
abundance: NA
d_gene: TRBD2
j_gene: TRBJ2-3
CDR3nt: TGTGCCAGCAGCTTCCCAGTGACTAGCGGGAAGAATACGCAGTATTTT
CDR3aa: CASSFPVTSGKNTQYF

v_gene: TRBV27
abundance: NA
d_gene: TRBD1
j_gene: TRBJ1-4
CDR3nt: TGTGCCAGCAGTCCAACCGGGACAGGGGGCTCTTTTCTCGAAAAACTGTTTTTT
CDR3aa: CASSPTGTGGSFLEKLFF

v_gene: TRBV3-1/TRBV3-2
abundance: NA
d_gene: NA
j_gene: TRBJ2-3
CDR3nt: TGTGCCAGCAGCCAAGGGATTCAGGGGAGCACAGATACGCAGTATTTT
CDR3aa: CASSQGIQGSTDTQYF

v_gene: TRBV7-2
abundance: NA
d_gene: TRBD2
j_gene: TRBJ2-1
CDR3nt: TGTGCCAGCAGCTCGCGGCGGGGGGGCCGCAATGAGCAGTTCTTC
CDR3aa: CASSSRRGGRNEQFF

v_gene: TRBV27
abundance: NA
d_gene: NA
j_gene: TRBJ1-1
CDR3nt: TGTGCCAGCAGTTTATCCCAAGACCCGAGGTACACTGAAGCTTTCTTT
CDR3aa: CASSLSQDPRYTEAFF

v_gene: TRBV6-4
abundance: NA
d_gene: TRBD1
j_gene: TRBJ1-1
CDR3nt: TGTGCCAGCAGTGACTCGGGCAGGGGGCGAGAGGCTTTCTTT
CDR3aa: CASSDSGRGREAFF

v_gene: TRBV9
abundance: few
d_gene: TRBD1
j_gene: TRBJ2-2
CDR3nt: TGTGCCAGCAGCAGCCGACAGGGGGAGAACACCGGGGAGCTGTTTTTT
CDR3aa: CASSSRQGENTGELFF

v_gene: TRBV7-2
abundance: NA
d_gene: TRBD2
j_gene: TRBJ2-1
CDR3nt: TGTGCCAGCAGCTTATATGGCGGGGGGTACGTCAATGAGCAGTTCTTC
CDR3aa: CASSLYGGGYVNEQFF

v_gene: TRBV4-1
abundance: once
d_gene: TRBD1
j_gene: TRBJ2-7
CDR3nt: TGCGCCAGCAGCCAAGGGGGACAGTCCTACGAGCAGTACTTC
CDR3aa: CASSQGGQSYEQYF

v_gene: TRBV5-6
abundance: NA
d_gene: NA
j_gene: TRBJ1-2
CDR3nt: TGTGCCAGCAGCTTGTCCTCGACAGGCGACTACACCTTC
CDR3aa: CASSLSSTGDYTF

v_gene: TRBV4-2
abundance: NA
d_gene: NA
j_gene: TRBJ2-3
CDR3nt: TGTGCCAGCAGCCAAGTCGGCACAGATACGCAGTATTTT
CDR3aa: CASSQVGTDTQYF

v_gene: TRBV4-3
abundance: NA
d_gene: NA
j_gene: TRBJ1-1
CDR3nt: TGCGCCAGCAGCCAAGATTTGACAGAAACCCCCGGGACTGAAGCTTTCTTT
CDR3aa: CASSQDLTETPGTEAFF